These 26 T cell receptor beta chains originate from one sample sequenced in a study of PD-1 blockade in classical Hodgkin lymphoma. The time point denotes: newly diagnosed, previously untreated cHL patient sample. Magnetic negative selection served to purify CD4+ T cells out of PBMCs that had been thawed. The table came from immunoSEQ multiplex PCR; TCRdb's copy has only in-frame clones and leaves some out. The sample lists about 30,000 clones; about 88% were seen once. The specimen sequenced was CD4+ T cells from blood. These receptors all stem from a human donor with classical Hodgkin lymphoma.

The V gene is TRBV28, the J gene TRBJ2-7; D gene uncertain. Trimming took 2 bases from V and 3 from J, leaving 2 bases between them. The CDR3 totals 11 residues. From germline, CDR1 is MDHEN and CDR2 SYDVKM. The CDR3 reads CASSLLYEQYF. The CDR3 coding sequence is TGTGCCAGCAGTTTACTCTACGAGCAGTACTTC.

V gene TRBV5-1 combines with J gene TRBJ1-3; D not certain. The V and J ends lost 0 bases and 0 bases respectively, with 13 bases between them. The CDR3 sequence is 17 residues long. Germline values: CDR1 SGHRS, CDR2 YFSETQ. CDR3 sequence reads: CASSLAPNGVSGNTIYF. DNA of the CDR3: TGCGCCAGCAGCTTGGCCCCGAACGGAGTCTCTGGAAACACCATATATTTT.

The genes are TRBV5-8 and TRBJ2-4; D tentatively reads TRBD1 or TRBD2 (5 bases each). This CDR3 region has 13 residues. Trimming took off 4 bases at V and 9 bases at J, with 14 bases between the two ends. Germline V gives CDR1 SGHTS, CDR2 YDEGEE. CDR3 protein: CASSTTGPAIQYF. The CDR3 nucleotides read TGTGCCAGCAGCACGACGGGGCCTGCCATTCAGTACTTC.

The J gene is TRBJ2-1, the V gene TRBV18, with 7 nucleotides matching TRBD2. V shed 6 bases and J 4 bases; nucleotides not matched to a gene: 3. Germline V gives CDR1 KGHSH, CDR2 LQKENI. CDR3 size: 13 residues. CDR3 in amino acids: CASSRERYNEQFF. As DNA, the CDR3 is TGTGCCAGCTCGCGGGAGCGGTACAATGAGCAGTTCTTC.

The chain uses TRBV6-6 and TRBJ1-1; a possible D gene is TRBD1 (5 bases). Trimming stripped 5 bases from V and 6 bases from J, with 10 bases between. This CDR3 has 12 residues. Germline lookup yields CDR1 MNHNY and CDR2 SVGAGI (reference sequence). The CDR3 is CASSQWGSEAFF. The CDR3 nucleotides read TGTGCCAGCAGTCAATGGGGGTCTGAAGCTTTCTTT.

This chain links TRBV5-8 with TRBJ2-2; 16 bases map to TRBD2. The CDR3 sequence is 17 residues long. Per germline, CDR1 SGHTS and CDR2 YDEGEE. With 4 bases clipped from V and 6 bases from J, the junction kept 6 bases outside the gene matches. The CDR3 region is CASSQGLAGGPAGELFF. DNA for the CDR3: TGTGCCAGCAGCCAGGGACTAGCGGGAGGGCCGGCCGGGGAGCTGTTTTTT.

This clone is a singleton in its sample. V usage is TRBV5-1 and J usage is TRBJ2-1; the match to TRBD2 covers 7 bases. The trim removed 6 bases at V and 0 bases at J, leaving 3 bases unmatched. This CDR3 is built from 14 residues. The V gene's germline CDR1 is SGHRS and CDR2 YFSETQ. As DNA, the CDR3 is TGCGCCAGCACGGGGACTACCTCCTACAATGAGCAGTTCTTC. It encodes CASTGTTSYNEQFF.

The chain couples TRBV5-1 to TRBJ2-4; TRBD1 or TRBD2 may be the D gene (5 bases each). The CDR3 totals 14 residues. Germline CDR1 is SGHRS and CDR2 is YFSETQ. V gave up 0 bases and J gave up 9 bases, with 13 bases separating them. The CDR3 nucleotides are TGCGCCAGCAGCTTGGGGGGGTCCCAAGGCATTCAGTACTTC. Translated: CASSLGGSQGIQYF.

The rearrangement uses TRBV27 and TRBJ1-5, with D perhaps matching TRBD1 (6 bases). Trimming cost V 2 bases and J 4 bases, with 12 bases left between them. This CDR3 is built from 15 residues. Germline assignment: CDR1 MNHEY and CDR2 SMNVEV (reference sequence). The CDR3 here is CASSLAGQGNQPQHF. Here the CDR3 DNA reads TGTGCCAGCAGTTTAGCTGGGCAGGGGAATCAGCCCCAGCATTTT.

This sequence joins TRBV18 and TRBJ2-6, with D hard to call. V lost 4 bases and J lost 5, with 21 bases in between. CDR1 and CDR2 (germline): KGHSH, LQKENI. The CDR3 extends over 18 amino acids. CDR3 DNA sequence: TGTGCCAGCTCACGTATTGCACATTTACAAAGTCGGGCCAACGTCCTGACTTTC. Translation: CASSRIAHLQSRANVLTF.

The CDR3 sequence is CASSLTTGKETQYF. In nucleotides, the CDR3 is TGTGCCAGCAGCTTGACAACGGGGAAAGAGACCCAGTACTTC. The chain combines TRBV7-2 with TRBJ2-5; D perhaps matches TRBD2 (5 bases). V gave up 3 bases and J gave up 3 bases, with 11 bases separating them. The germline gives CDR1 SGHTA, CDR2 FQGNSA. The CDR3 has 14 residues.

V usage is TRBV9 and J usage is TRBJ2-3; D is possibly TRBD1 (5 bases). The CDR3 is 15 amino acids. The germline CDR1 and CDR2 sequences are SGDLS and YYNGEE. The ends were cut back, 2 bases at V and 0 bases at J, with 10 bases in the middle. This CDR3 is CASSVDISSTDTQYF. The CDR3 DNA reads TGTGCCAGCAGCGTGGACATATCTAGCACAGATACGCAGTATTTT. The full variable domain, completed using reference TRBV9 and TRBJ2-3, is DSGVTQTPKHLITATGQRVTLRCSPRSGDLSVYWYQQSLDQGLQFLIQYYNGEERAKGNILERFSAQQFPDLHSELNLSSLELGDSALYFCASSVDISSTDTQYFGPGTRLTVL.

The chain couples TRBV27 to TRBJ1-5, with TRBD1 matching 9 bases. Losses at the gene ends were 3 bases for V and 4 bases for J; bases not matched to a gene: 7. The germline V gene has CDR1 MNHEY and CDR2 SMNVEV (reference sequence). The CDR3 runs to 16 residues. As DNA, the CDR3 is TGTGCCAGCAGTTTCCTTTACAGGGGGCGAAATCAGCCCCAGCATTTT. Translation gives CASSFLYRGRNQPQHF.

The chain uses TRBV7-2 and TRBJ2-5; D gene ambiguous. This CDR3 comprises 14 residues. V lost 5 bases, J lost 5 bases, and 15 bases lay in between. Germline V gives CDR1 SGHTA, CDR2 FQGNSA. CDR3 loop: CASSPPRPRETQYF. Here the CDR3 DNA reads TGTGCCAGCAGCCCGCCACGCCCCCGGGAGACCCAGTACTTC.

The genes are TRBV28 and TRBJ2-1, with a tentative D call TRBD2 (7 bases). CDR3 length: 16 amino acids. V was clipped by 6 bases and J by 0 bases, with 15 bases between them. From germline, CDR1 is MDHEN and CDR2 SYDVKM. The CDR3 spells CASSPGGLSSYNEQFF. In nucleotides, the CDR3 is TGTGCCAGCAGCCCCGGGGGGCTTAGCTCCTACAATGAGCAGTTCTTC.

V usage is TRBV2 and J usage is TRBJ2-5; no definite D call. Germline values: CDR1 SNHLY, CDR2 FYNNEI. This CDR3 is 12 amino acids long. With 6 bases removed from V and 3 bases from J, the gap between germline ends came to 8 bases. CDR3 sequence reads: CASSVPKETQYF. The CDR3 DNA is TGTGCCAGCAGCGTCCCTAAAGAGACCCAGTACTTC. The full variable domain, with the rest looked up from reference TRBV2 and TRBJ2-5, is EPEVTQTPSHQVTQMGQEVILRCVPISNHLYFYWYRQILGQKVEFLVSFYNNEISEKSEIFDDQFSVERPDGSNFTLKIRSTKLEDSAMYFCASSVPKETQYFGPGTRLLVL.

The chain's CDR3 is CASSSPRSKNTGELFF. The CDR3 DNA is TGTGCCAGCAGTTCCCCGAGGAGCAAGAACACCGGGGAGCTGTTTTTT. The gene calls are TRBV28 and TRBJ2-2; D is undetermined. This CDR3 spans 16 amino acids. Germline CDR1 MDHEN, CDR2 SYDVKM. Trimming shortened V by 4 bases and J by 1 base, and 13 bases separated the two germline ends.

The chain employs TRBV7-9 and TRBJ2-7, with D hard to call. V was clipped by 2 bases and J by 6 bases, with 11 bases between them. Germline V lookup: CDR1 SEHNR, CDR2 FQNEAQ (reference sequence). This CDR3 has 13 residues. CDR3 in amino acids: CASSLNTGGEQYV. As DNA, the CDR3 is TGTGCCAGCAGCTTAAACACGGGTGGCGAGCAGTACGTC.

This clone was observed once. The chain is built from TRBV7-7 and TRBJ2-5; D is unclear. V dropped 0 bases and J dropped 2 bases, with 13 bases sitting between them. Germline V lookup: CDR1 SSHAT, CDR2 FNYEAQ (reference sequence). This CDR3 has 16 residues. CDR3 sequence: CASSLAGIGIQETQYF. DNA of the CDR3: TGTGCCAGCAGCTTAGCTGGCATTGGGATTCAAGAGACCCAGTACTTC.

This clone was found once. This chain uses TRBV28 with TRBJ1-3, with a tentative D call TRBD1 (6 bases). Between the trimmed V and J ends, which lost 2 bases and 0 bases, there was a span of 11 bases. Germline loops: CDR1 MDHEN, CDR2 SYDVKM. The CDR3 contains 16 residues. The CDR3 coding sequence is TGTGCCAGCAGTTTAAGAGGGGGGAGCTCTGGAAACACCATATATTTT. Translating gives CASSLRGGSSGNTIYF.

CDR3 region: CASSVGTVSPEAFF. The DNA for the CDR3 is TGTGCCAGCAGCGTCGGGACAGTCTCTCCTGAAGCTTTCTTT. The chain is built from TRBV9 and TRBJ1-1; 7 bases fit TRBD1. The CDR3 loop spans 14 amino acids. CDR1 SGDLS and CDR2 YYNGEE come from the germline V gene. V was pared by 2 bases and J by 6 bases, with 7 bases of the junction left unmatched.

The chain links TRBV29-1 to TRBJ2-1, with 10 bases lining up with TRBD2. CDR3 size: 16 residues. CDR1 is SQVTM, CDR2 ANQGSEA, per germline. The junction had 14 bases not matched to a gene; V was cut back by 6 bases and J by 6 bases. CDR3 protein: CSVGGEREGLGNEQFF. The CDR3, as DNA: TGCAGCGTGGGGGGGGAGCGGGAGGGCCTGGGCAATGAGCAGTTCTTC.

The chain employs TRBV18 and TRBJ2-5, with 7 bases that match TRBD1. The CDR3 consists of 13 residues. The germline gives CDR1 KGHSH, CDR2 LQKENI. V lost 6 bases to trimming and J lost 5 bases; unmatched junction nucleotides: 6. The CDR3 region is CASSPTTGETQYF. The CDR3 bases are TGTGCCAGCTCGCCAACGACAGGGGAGACCCAGTACTTC.

The chain joins TRBV18 to TRBJ1-6; 10 nucleotides match TRBD1. V gave up 2 bases and J gave up 11 bases; unmatched junction bases: 0. Germline values: CDR1 KGHSH, CDR2 LQKENI. This CDR3 has 13 residues. This CDR3 is CASSPGQGAPLHF. In DNA form, the CDR3 reads TGTGCCAGCTCACCAGGACAGGGGGCACCCCTCCACTTT.

This chain uses TRBV21-1 with TRBJ1-5. TRBV21-1 is given as a pseudogene. The CDR3 runs to 14 residues. For the CDR3, the DNA is TGTGCCAGCATCACGTGGGAGAGCAATCAGCCCCAGCATTTT. It specifies CASITWESNQPQHF.

This rearrangement joins TRBV18 to TRBJ2-3; tentatively, D is TRBD2 (6 bases). CDR3 size: 16 residues. Germline V gene lookup returns CDR1 KGHSH and CDR2 LQKENI. V was pared by 5 bases and J by 2 bases, with 17 bases between. CDR3 sequence (DNA): TGTGCCAGCTCATCGGGACTCTTGGGCTTCACAGATACGCAGTATTTT. It encodes CASSSGLLGFTDTQYF.